A selection of T cell receptor beta chains follows, all from one sample in a study of T cell responses to AZD1222 COVID-19 vaccine. Libraries were prepared by immunoSEQ multiplex PCR; TCRdb keeps only in-frame clonotypes and omits some of them. This sample has about 150,000 clones, with roughly nine tenths found just once. The sequencing used peripheral blood, collected on day 0 of MenACWY control vaccination. Source of these receptors: an adult in good health. The CDR3 runs from the conserved cysteine through the conserved F or W. Fields, in order: J gene, D gene, clone size, V gene, CDR3 DNA, CDR3 protein. The D gene is left open where the match is weak. Size is omitted from some rows. Given values are once, few, many or a class for expanded clones.

J: TRBJ2-3; D: TRBD1; size: NA; V: TRBV27; DNA: TGTGCCAGCAGTTTCTATCCGGGACAGGGGGCCGGGGCGCAGTATTTT; CDR3: CASSFYPGQGAGAQYF
J: TRBJ2-5; D: TRBD1; size: few; V: TRBV7-2; DNA: TGTGCCAGCAGCTCGACACAGGGGGTATGGGAGACCCAGTACTTC; CDR3: CASSSTQGVWETQYF
J: TRBJ1-1; D: NA; size: NA; V: TRBV11-3; DNA: TGTGCCAGCAGCTTAGGGCCCAACTCGGAAGCTTTCTTT; CDR3: CASSLGPNSEAFF
J: TRBJ1-1; D: TRBD1; size: NA; V: TRBV2; DNA: TGTGCCAGCATGAGGACAGGGATCTTTAACACTGAAGCTTTCTTT; CDR3: CASMRTGIFNTEAFF
J: TRBJ1-6; D: NA; size: NA; V: TRBV28; DNA: TGTGCCAGCAGTTGGGACCGTAATTCACCCCTCCACTTT; CDR3: CASSWDRNSPLHF
J: TRBJ1-2; D: NA; size: NA; V: TRBV28; DNA: TGTGCCAGCAGTTTATTCAGCCCGTCTTTAGGCTACACCTTC; CDR3: CASSLFSPSLGYTF
J: TRBJ2-7; D: NA; size: NA; V: TRBV14; DNA: TGTGCCAGCAGCCATAGCCAGGCCACAGCCGAGCAGTACTTC; CDR3: CASSHSQATAEQYF
J: TRBJ1-5; D: NA; size: NA; V: TRBV4-2; DNA: TGTGCCAGCAGCCAGGCCCGGGGGGATAGCAATCAGCCCCAGCATTTT; CDR3: CASSQARGDSNQPQHF
J: TRBJ1-5; D: TRBD1; size: NA; V: TRBV19; DNA: TGTGCCAGTAGCAAAACCGGGACAGGTGATAATCAGCCCCAGCATTTT; CDR3: CASSKTGTGDNQPQHF
J: TRBJ1-5; D: NA; size: NA; V: TRBV2; DNA: TGTGCCAGCAGTGGGGGCAATCAGCCCCAGCATTTT; CDR3: CASSGGNQPQHF